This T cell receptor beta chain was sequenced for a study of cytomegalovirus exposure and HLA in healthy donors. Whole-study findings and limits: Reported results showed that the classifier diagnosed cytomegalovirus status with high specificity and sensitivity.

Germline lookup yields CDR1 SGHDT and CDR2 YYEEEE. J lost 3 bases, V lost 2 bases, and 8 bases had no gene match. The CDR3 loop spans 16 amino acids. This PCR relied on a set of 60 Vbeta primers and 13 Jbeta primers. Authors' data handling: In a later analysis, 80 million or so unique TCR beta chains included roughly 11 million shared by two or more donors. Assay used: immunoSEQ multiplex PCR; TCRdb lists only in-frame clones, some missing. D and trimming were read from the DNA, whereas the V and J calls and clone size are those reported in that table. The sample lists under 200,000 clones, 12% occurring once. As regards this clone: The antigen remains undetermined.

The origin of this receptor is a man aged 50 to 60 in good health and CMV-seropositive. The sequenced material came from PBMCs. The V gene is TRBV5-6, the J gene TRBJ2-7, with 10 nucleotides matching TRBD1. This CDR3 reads CASSLSGGTGDYEQYF. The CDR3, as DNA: TGTGCCAGCAGCTTATCGGGGGGGACAGGGGACTACGAGCAGTACTTC.